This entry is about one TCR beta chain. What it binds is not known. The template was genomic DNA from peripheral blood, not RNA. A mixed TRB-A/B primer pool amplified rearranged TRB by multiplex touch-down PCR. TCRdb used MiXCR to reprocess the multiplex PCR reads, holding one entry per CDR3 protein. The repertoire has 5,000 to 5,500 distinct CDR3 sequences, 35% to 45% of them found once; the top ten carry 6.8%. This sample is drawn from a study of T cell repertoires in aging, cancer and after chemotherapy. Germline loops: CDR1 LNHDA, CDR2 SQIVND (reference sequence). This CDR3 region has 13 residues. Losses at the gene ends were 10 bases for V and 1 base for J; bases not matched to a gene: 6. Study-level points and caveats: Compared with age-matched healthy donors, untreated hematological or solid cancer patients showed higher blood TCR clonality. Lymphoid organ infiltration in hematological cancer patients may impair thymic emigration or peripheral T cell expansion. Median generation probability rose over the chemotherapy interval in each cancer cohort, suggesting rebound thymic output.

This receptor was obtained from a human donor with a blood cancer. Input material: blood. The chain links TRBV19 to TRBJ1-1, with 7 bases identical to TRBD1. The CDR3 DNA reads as TGTGCCACTATCGGACAGGCGAACACTGAAGCTTTCTTT. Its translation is CATIGQANTEAFF.